Described below is a single T cell receptor (beta chain) sequence and its context. This clonotype was counted at least ten times. It lacks a known antigen. No much larger clone is present one base from it, and per-base qualities are unavailable. The data derive from a study of spatial heterogeneity in lung cancer (dated by TCRdb to between 2017 and 2020). About the investigation overall: Beta-chain transcripts were consistently detected in greater numbers than alpha-chain transcripts, which likely reflected higher beta-chain transcript abundance. In the raw uncorrected reads, each unique combination of TCR and UMI appeared more than ten times on average. In non-small cell lung cancer, the study quantitatively compared TCR alpha and beta repertoires across several tumor regions, matched nontumor lung, and blood. Nonsynonymous mutation counts, determined by whole-exome sequencing of tumor tissue, were related to features of the TCR repertoire. At surgery, both alpha and beta chains were TCR-sequenced in under 250 tumor regions, fewer than 80 matched nontumor lung samples and over 50 PBMC samples. On the study overall, not on this receptor specifically: Ubiquitous expanded tumor TCRs were found in blood more often at tumor resection than at routine follow-up. Additional single-cell paired TCR alpha and beta sequencing was considered necessary to confirm, at a functional level, the hypothesis that regional TCRs recognize regional mutations.

This sample's time point label indicates: sample taken at primary tumor resection. For TCR sequencing, whole RNA was extracted from tumor and nontumor lung tissue, or from cryopreserved PBMC samples, and no cell sorting was done. The donors were more than 60 patients from the lung TRACERx cohort who had early-stage, untreated non-small cell lung cancer. Only patients with enough RNA available from two or more tumor regions were chosen for TCR sequencing. The library came from 5' RACE. Reads for this sample came from a NextSeq 500. In the TCR library protocol, a unique molecular identifier was attached to each TCR cDNA molecule so that PCR and sequencing errors could be corrected. The original pipeline was this. Decombinator tools were used for TCR identification, UMI-based error correction and CDR3 extraction. Expanded TCRs were defined as those above a frequency of 2 per 1,000, corresponding to the top 1% of the tumor frequency distribution. Each repertoire was subsampled 100 times to 5,000 TCRs, after which Renyi diversity was computed with the R vegan package. CDR3 similarity networks were constructed using string-kernel similarity of amino acid triplets, with links drawn between CDR3s whose pairwise similarity was above 0.82. TCRdb trimmed public reads at Q25 via fastp, called clones via MiXCR and kept in-frame beta chains. A single entry per CDR3 protein holds the most common genes and DNA from its merged rows. These V and J calls rely on TCRdb rather than the paper's analysis. This sample lists some 50,000 distinct CDR3 sequences; approximately 12% were detected once. The ten largest clones take up roughly 40% of the sample.

The V and J ends are trimmed by 2 bases and 4 bases, leaving 6 bases between them. Including the terminal cysteine and phenylalanine, the CDR3 comprises 13 residues. Of the read, only the CDR3 DNA is kept; its 39 bases are in frame from base 1. CDR1 and CDR2 (LNHNV, YYDKDF) derive from the germline V gene (reference sequence). Here the sequenced sample was PBMCs, taken at surgery. This receptor was identified in a female donor with early-stage non-small cell lung cancer. The sequence links TRBV15 to TRBJ2-1, with the D gene call left open. The CDR3 loop reads CATSRFYYNEQFF. The DNA reads as follows: TGTGCCACCAGCAGATTCTATTACAATGAGCAGTTCTTC.